The 19 T cell receptor beta chains reported below all come from one sample, sequenced in a study of T cells in Graves' hyperthyroidism and ophthalmopathy. The source material, RNA transcripts, was used to amplify TCR beta CDR3 regions. First-round RT-PCR of the TCR CDR3 relied on the HTBI primer set. TCRdb re-called the multiplex PCR reads with MiXCR, one entry per CDR3 protein. The data contain about 350,000 distinct CDR3 sequences, approximately 13% of them seen just once; the ten biggest clones take up approximately 23%. The sequenced sample was blood. The receptors were gathered from a woman between 25 and 40 years old with Graves' hyperthyroidism.

This clonotype was counted between two and nine times. V usage is TRBV7-9 and J usage is TRBJ1-4; a possible D gene is TRBD1 (5 bases). Trimming left V 3 bases short and J 6 bases short, with 11 bases between. CDR1 is SEHNR and CDR2 is FQNEAQ in the germline V gene (reference sequence). This CDR3 is 14 amino acids long. Here the CDR3 DNA reads TGTGCCAGCAGCTTTGCGATGGGGGATGAAAAACTGTTTTTT. Translation: CASSFAMGDEKLFF.

CDR3 in amino acids: CASSSGQGESGANVLTF. CDR3 nucleotide sequence: TGTGCCAGCAGCTCAGGACAGGGGGAGTCTGGGGCCAACGTCCTGACTTTC. The chain is built from TRBV13 and TRBJ2-6, with 10 bases aligning to TRBD1. The V gene's germline CDR1 is PRHDT and CDR2 FYEKMQ (reference sequence). V was clipped by 4 bases and J by 1 base; unmatched bases: 4. The CDR3 consists of 17 residues.

Regarding this clonotype: Sequence at one end of the junction differs from germline and may be a read error. The chain carries TRBV6-2 or TRBV6-3 and TRBJ1-5; 7 bases fit TRBD1. Germline V gene sequence: CDR1 MNHEY, CDR2 SVGEGT. The length of the CDR3 is 13 residues. The CDR3 nucleotides read TGTGCCAGCAGGAGTACAGGGGCTCAGCCCCAACATTTT. Translation gives CASRSTGAQPQHF.

The rearrangement uses TRBV11-2 and TRBJ2-6; 7 nucleotides match TRBD1. The CDR3 totals 16 residues. The germline gives CDR1 SGHAT, CDR2 FQNNGV. Losses at the gene ends were 4 bases for V and 5 bases for J; bases not matched to a gene: 8. The CDR3 DNA reads TGTGCCAGCAGCTCCCCCCGGACAGGAAGGGCCAACGTCCTGACTTTC. Translated: CASSSPRTGRANVLTF.

This clonotype was detected only a few times. The chain joins TRBV4-2 to TRBJ2-1; D possibly corresponds to TRBD2 (5 bases). This CDR3 has 15 amino acids. Germline V CDR1 and CDR2: LGHNA, YNFKEQ. V was shortened by 1 base and J by 7 bases, with 14 bases between the two germline ends. This CDR3 reads CASSQVASLGNEQFF. DNA of the CDR3: TGTGCCAGCAGCCAAGTGGCTAGCTTAGGAAATGAGCAGTTCTTC.

This CDR3 is CATSDLSEQGANSGANVLTF. CDR3 bases: TGTGCCACCAGTGATTTGTCCGAGCAGGGGGCTAACTCTGGGGCCAACGTCCTGACTTTC. The J gene is TRBJ2-6, the V gene TRBV24-1, with TRBD1 matching over 8 bases. This CDR3 is 20 amino acids long. V lost 0 bases and J lost 0; bases outside the gene matches: 9. Germline V gives CDR1 KGHDR, CDR2 SFDVKD.

This clonotype was detected only a few times. The genes are TRBV30 and TRBJ1-2; D not resolved. The CDR3 contains 13 residues. Trimming pared 4 bases from V and 0 bases from J, leaving 9 bases between. Germline CDR1 reads GTSNPN; CDR2 reads SVGIG (reference sequence). CDR3 sequence reads: CAWTIGANYGYTF. CDR3 coding DNA: TGTGCCTGGACGATCGGGGCTAACTATGGCTACACCTTC. Using reference TRBV30 and TRBJ1-2 for the parts outside the CDR3, the full variable domain is SQTIHQWPATLVQPVGSPLSLECTVEGTSNPNLYWYRQAAGRGLQLLFYSVGIGQISSEVPQNLSASRPQDRQFILSSKKLLLSDSGFYLCAWTIGANYGYTFGSGTRLTVV.

This clonotype appeared many times. The V and J genes are TRBV6-1 and TRBJ1-5, with TRBD1 as a possible D gene (6 bases). This CDR3 has 14 residues. The ends were cut back, 2 bases at V and 2 bases at J, with 7 bases in the middle. Looked up from germline, CDR1 is MNHNS and CDR2 is SASEGT. This CDR3 is CASSEKGGNQPQHF. DNA for the CDR3: TGTGCCAGCAGTGAAAAGGGGGGCAATCAGCCCCAGCATTTT.

The CDR3 sequence: CSARTGWDEQFF. The CDR3 nucleotides are TGCAGTGCCAGGACAGGGTGGGATGAGCAGTTCTTC. V usage is TRBV20-1 and J usage is TRBJ2-1; TRBD1 aligns across 8 bases. This CDR3 is 12 amino acids long. With 6 bases clipped from V and 8 bases from J, the junction kept 6 bases outside the gene matches. The germline V gene encodes CDR1 DFQATT and CDR2 SNEGSKA (reference sequence).

The V gene is TRBV19, the J gene TRBJ2-1; TRBD2 might be the D (6 bases). The CDR3 consists of 17 residues. The germline V and J ends were trimmed by 0 bases and 4 bases, with 16 bases remaining between them. Germline V gene lookup returns CDR1 LNHDA and CDR2 SQIVND (reference sequence). CDR3 DNA sequence: TGTGCCAGTAGTATAGAGGAAACGGGAGCTCTGTACAATGAGCAGTTCTTC. It specifies CASSIEETGALYNEQFF.

This clonotype was picked up many times. This sequence joins TRBV2 and TRBJ1-1; a weak D match, TRBD1 (5 bases). The CDR3 is 12 amino acids. Germline assignment: CDR1 SNHLY and CDR2 FYNNEI. The V end was cut by 3 bases, the J end by 14 bases, with 16 bases between. The CDR3 coding sequence is TGTGCCAGCAGTGAGAATTTATGGGGGGAGTTCTTT. It yields the protein CASSENLWGEFF.

This clonotype occurred a few times. The chain carries TRBV2 and TRBJ2-1, with 14 positions matching TRBD2. V lost 7 bases to trimming and J lost 4 bases; unmatched junction nucleotides: 6. The CDR3 sequence is 16 residues long. Germline loops: CDR1 SNHLY, CDR2 FYNNEI. CDR3 protein: CASIPGLAGAYNEQFF. DNA of the CDR3: TGTGCCAGCATCCCGGGACTAGCGGGAGCTTACAATGAGCAGTTCTTC.

About this clonotype itself: This may arise from a read error, as a much more abundant clone is one base away. The chain combines TRBV5-6 with TRBJ2-7, with D possibly being TRBD1 (6 bases). The V gene's germline CDR1 is SGHDT and CDR2 YYEEEE. This CDR3 has 15 residues. CDR3 loop: CASCFQQGTSYEQYF. The CDR3 DNA follows: TGTGCCAGCTGCTTCCAACAGGGCACGTCCTACGAGCAGTACTTC.

This clonotype has ten or more counts. The genes are TRBV11-2 and TRBJ2-1; 7 bases map to TRBD1. The CDR3 extends over 16 amino acids. Germline CDR1 is SGHAT and CDR2 is FQNNGV. Trimming cost V 5 bases and J 2 bases; bases outside gene matches: 9. The CDR3 loop is CASSPPGQVTYNEQFF. CDR3 bases: TGTGCCAGCAGCCCACCTGGACAGGTGACCTACAATGAGCAGTTCTTC.

This chain connects TRBV27 to TRBJ1-2; a possible D gene is TRBD1 (6 bases). There are 14 residues in the CDR3. Trimming shortened V by 0 bases and J by 3 bases, and 8 bases separated the two germline ends. Germline V gene lookup returns CDR1 MNHEY and CDR2 SMNVEV (reference sequence). The chain's CDR3 is CASSLSAGDYGYTF. In DNA, the CDR3 is TGTGCCAGCAGTTTATCCGCAGGGGACTATGGCTACACCTTC.

DNA of the CDR3: TGTGCCAGCAGCCAAGAAGGGACTAACTACGAGCAGTACTTC. This sequence encodes CASSQEGTNYEQYF. The chain employs TRBV3-1 and TRBJ2-7, with TRBD2 identical over 7 bases. The CDR3 has 14 residues. Germline CDR1 is LGHDT and CDR2 is YNNKEL (reference sequence). The ends lost 0 bases at V and 3 bases at J; junction bases unmatched: 2.

This clonotype was counted a few times. V is TRBV20-1 and J is TRBJ2-3; the D gene is possibly TRBD1 (6 bases). Trimming removed 6 bases at V and 5 bases at J, with 18 bases between. The V gene's germline CDR1 is DFQATT and CDR2 SNEGSKA (reference sequence). The CDR3 runs to 14 residues. CDR3: CSAYLQGFIDTQYF. In DNA, the CDR3 is TGCAGTGCGTACTTACAGGGTTTCATAGATACGCAGTATTTT.

This clonotype showed up just a few times. The chain uses TRBV6-1 and TRBJ1-2, with a tentative D call TRBD1 (5 bases). The CDR3 extends over 15 amino acids. Looked up from germline, CDR1 is MNHNS and CDR2 is SASEGT. V was pared by 6 bases and J by 0 bases, with 14 bases between. Here the CDR3 reads CASRMTVISNYGYTF. In DNA form, the CDR3 reads TGTGCCAGCAGAATGACAGTTATCTCTAACTATGGCTACACCTTC.

The CDR3 protein is CSGSLGGGELFF. In DNA, the CDR3 is TGCAGCGGGTCGCTCGGAGGCGGGGAGCTGTTTTTT. The rearrangement joins TRBV29-1 to TRBJ2-2, with D maybe TRBD2 (5 bases). V was trimmed by 7 bases and J by 7 bases, leaving 13 bases between them. The CDR3 totals 12 residues. Germline CDR1 reads SQVTM; CDR2 reads ANQGSEA.